The clone carrying this T cell receptor beta chain was seen at least ten times. Its antigen is undetermined. A read error may be the cause here, since a much bigger clone is one base away. The data originate from a study of breast tumors, draining lymph nodes, adjacent tissues. MiXCR, applied by TCRdb to the multiplex PCR reads, yields one record per CDR3 protein. The table has about 230,000 distinct CDR3 sequences, roughly 32% seen once. Whole-study results and caveats: That most tumor T cells come from lymph nodes remained unproven. Data fit most tumor T cells coming from lymph node, expanding in tumor. Tumor repertoires ranked between lymph nodes and nontumor tissue in diversity, with V and J gene preferences.

Samples came from axillary lymph nodes draining the breast cancer. The TCR sequence derives from a female donor with breast cancer. Some clones in this sample may be carry-over from other donors' samples. The sample consisted of axillary lymph node tissue.

The CDR3 region has the DNA TGCAGTGCTAAGGACAGTCGCCAGAGGCCGGAGACCCAGTACTTC. It translates to CSAKDSRQRPETQYF. The rearrangement links TRBV20-1 to TRBJ2-5, with D maybe TRBD1 (6 bases). V dropped 4 bases and J dropped 5 bases, with 20 bases sitting between them. Germline assignment: CDR1 DFQATT and CDR2 SNEGSKA (reference sequence). The length of the CDR3 is 15 residues.